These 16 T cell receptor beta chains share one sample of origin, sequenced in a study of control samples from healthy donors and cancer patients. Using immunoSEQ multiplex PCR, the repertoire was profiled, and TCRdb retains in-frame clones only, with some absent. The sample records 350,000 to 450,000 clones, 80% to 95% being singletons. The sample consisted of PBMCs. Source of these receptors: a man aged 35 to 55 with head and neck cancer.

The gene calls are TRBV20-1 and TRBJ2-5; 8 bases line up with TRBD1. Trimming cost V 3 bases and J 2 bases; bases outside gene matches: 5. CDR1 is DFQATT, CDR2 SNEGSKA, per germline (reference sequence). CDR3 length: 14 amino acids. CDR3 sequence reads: CSASYGTGQETQYF. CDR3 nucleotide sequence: TGCAGTGCTAGTTACGGGACAGGACAAGAGACCCAGTACTTC.

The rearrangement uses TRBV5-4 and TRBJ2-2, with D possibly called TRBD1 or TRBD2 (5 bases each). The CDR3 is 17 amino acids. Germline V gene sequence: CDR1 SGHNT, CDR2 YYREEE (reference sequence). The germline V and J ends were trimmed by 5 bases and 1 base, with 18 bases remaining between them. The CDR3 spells CASSPGQRDGNTGELFF. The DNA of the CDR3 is TGTGCCAGCAGTCCCGGTCAAAGGGACGGGAACACCGGGGAGCTGTTTTTT.

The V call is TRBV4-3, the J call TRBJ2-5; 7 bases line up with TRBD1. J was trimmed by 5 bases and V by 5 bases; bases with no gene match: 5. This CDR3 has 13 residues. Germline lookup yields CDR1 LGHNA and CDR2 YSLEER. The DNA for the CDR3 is TGCGCCAGCAGCTCACGACAGGGTGAGACCCAGTACTTC. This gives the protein CASSSRQGETQYF.

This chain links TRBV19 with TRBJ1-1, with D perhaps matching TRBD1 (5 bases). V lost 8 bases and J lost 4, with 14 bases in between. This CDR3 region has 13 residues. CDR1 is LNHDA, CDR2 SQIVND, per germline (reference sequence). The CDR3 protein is CASSVGGSTEAFF. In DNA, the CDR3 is TGTGCCAGTTCCGTTGGGGGAAGCACTGAAGCTTTCTTT. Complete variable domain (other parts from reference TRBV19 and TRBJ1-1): DGGITQSPKYLFRKEGQNVTLSCEQNLNHDAMYWYRQDPGQGLRLIYYSQIVNDFQKGDIAEGYSVSREKKESFPLTVTSAQKNPTAFYLCASSVGGSTEAFFGQGTRLTVV.

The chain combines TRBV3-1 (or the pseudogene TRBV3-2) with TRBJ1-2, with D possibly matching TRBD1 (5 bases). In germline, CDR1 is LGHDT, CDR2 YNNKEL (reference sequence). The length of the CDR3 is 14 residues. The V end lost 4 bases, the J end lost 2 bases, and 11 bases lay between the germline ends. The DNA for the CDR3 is TGTGCCAGCAGCCGCGTACAGGACAACTATGGCTACACCTTC. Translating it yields CASSRVQDNYGYTF.

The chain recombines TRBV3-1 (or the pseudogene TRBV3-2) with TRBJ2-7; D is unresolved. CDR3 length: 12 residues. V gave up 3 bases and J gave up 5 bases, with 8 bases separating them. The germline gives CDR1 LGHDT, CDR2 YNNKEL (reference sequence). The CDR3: CASSQSLNEQYF. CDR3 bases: TGTGCCAGCAGCCAGAGTTTGAACGAGCAGTACTTC.

Written as DNA, the CDR3 is TGTGCCAGCAGGGAACTTATGAACACTGAAGCTTTCTTT. Translated, it gives CASRELMNTEAFF. V usage is TRBV14 and J usage is TRBJ1-1; D unresolved. Germline CDR1 SGHDN, CDR2 FVKESK. This CDR3 is built from 13 residues. Trimming stripped 6 bases from V and 0 bases from J, with 8 bases between.

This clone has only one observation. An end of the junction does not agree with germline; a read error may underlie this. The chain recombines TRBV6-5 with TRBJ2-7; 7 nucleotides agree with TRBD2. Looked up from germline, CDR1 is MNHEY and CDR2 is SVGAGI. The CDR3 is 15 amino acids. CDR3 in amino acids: CASSNSLGGSYEQYF. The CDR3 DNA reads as TGTGCCAGCAGTAACTCCCTTGGCGGGAGCTACGAGCAGTACTTC.

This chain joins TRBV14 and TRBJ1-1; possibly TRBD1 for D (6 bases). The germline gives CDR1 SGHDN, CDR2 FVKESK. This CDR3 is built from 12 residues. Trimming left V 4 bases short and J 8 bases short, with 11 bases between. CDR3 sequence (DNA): TGTGCCAGCAGCCTAGGGGGATCCGAAGCTTTCTTT. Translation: CASSLGGSEAFF.

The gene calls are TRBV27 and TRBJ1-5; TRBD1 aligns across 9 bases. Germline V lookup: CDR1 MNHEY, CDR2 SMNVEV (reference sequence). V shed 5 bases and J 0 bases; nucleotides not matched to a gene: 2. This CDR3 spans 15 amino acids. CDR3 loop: CASSAQGASNQPQHF. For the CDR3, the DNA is TGTGCCAGCAGTGCACAGGGGGCTAGCAATCAGCCCCAGCATTTT.

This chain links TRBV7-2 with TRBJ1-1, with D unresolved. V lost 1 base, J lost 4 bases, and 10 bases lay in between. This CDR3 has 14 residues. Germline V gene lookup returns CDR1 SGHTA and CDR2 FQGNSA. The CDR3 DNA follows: TGTGCCAGCAGCTTAGGTCAGGTGGGCACTGAAGCTTTCTTT. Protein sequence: CASSLGQVGTEAFF.

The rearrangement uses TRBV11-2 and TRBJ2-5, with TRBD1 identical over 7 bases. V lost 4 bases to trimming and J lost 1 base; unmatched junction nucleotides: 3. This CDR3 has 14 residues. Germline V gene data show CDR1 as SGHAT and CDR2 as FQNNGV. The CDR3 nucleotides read TGTGCCAGCAGCTGGAACAGGGGCCAAGAGACCCAGTACTTC. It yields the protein CASSWNRGQETQYF.

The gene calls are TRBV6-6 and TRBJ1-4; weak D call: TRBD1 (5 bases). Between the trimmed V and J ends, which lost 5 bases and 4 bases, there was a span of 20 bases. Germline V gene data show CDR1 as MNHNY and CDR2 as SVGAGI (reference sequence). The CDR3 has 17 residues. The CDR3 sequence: CASSPWVAQDLNEKLFF. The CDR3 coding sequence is TGTGCCAGCAGTCCCTGGGTGGCACAGGACCTTAATGAAAAACTGTTTTTT.

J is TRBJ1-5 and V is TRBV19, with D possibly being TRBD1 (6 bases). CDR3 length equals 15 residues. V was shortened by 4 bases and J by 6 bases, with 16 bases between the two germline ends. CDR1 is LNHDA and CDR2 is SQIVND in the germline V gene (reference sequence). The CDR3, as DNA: TGTGCCAGTAGTAGGGCAGGGGCTCAGGGTCAGCCCCAGCATTTT. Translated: CASSRAGAQGQPQHF.

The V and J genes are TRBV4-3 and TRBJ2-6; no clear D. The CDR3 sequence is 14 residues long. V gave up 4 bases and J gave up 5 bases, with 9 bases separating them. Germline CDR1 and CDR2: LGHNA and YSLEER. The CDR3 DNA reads TGCGCCAGCAGCCCTACTAACTGGGCCAACGTCCTGACTTTC. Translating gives CASSPTNWANVLTF.

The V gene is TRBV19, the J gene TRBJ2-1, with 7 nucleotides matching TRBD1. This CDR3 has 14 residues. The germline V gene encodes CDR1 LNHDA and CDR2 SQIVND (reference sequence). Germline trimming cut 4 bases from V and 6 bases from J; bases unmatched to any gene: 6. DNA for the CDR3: TGTGCCAGTAGTAGGACAGGCCAAACCAATGAGCAGTTCTTC. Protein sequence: CASSRTGQTNEQFF.